The rows below give T cell receptor beta chains drawn from one sample of a study of T cell clusters in autoimmune cytopenias. Following a re-call of the multiplex PCR reads, TCRdb has one entry per CDR3 protein and lacks DNA. The table counts roughly 8,200 distinct CDR3 sequences; under 30% lies in the top ten. The sequenced sample was peripheral blood. All receptors derive from a human donor with an autoimmune cytopenia or autoimmune hepatitis (not recorded which). Both conserved end residues are part of each CDR3. Clone size is not always given. Where it is, it says once, few, many or a class for expanded clones.

>-|TRBJ2-5|TRBV12-3/TRBV12-4
CASSFKGQYQETQYF
>-|TRBJ2-1|TRBV12-3/TRBV12-4
CASSLWGGGVREQFF
>-|TRBJ2-1|TRBV7-6
CASSSGTSGRAPEQFF
>-|TRBJ1-4|TRBV19
CASRPGTGNEKLFF
>-|TRBJ2-3|TRBV12-3/TRBV12-4
CASSFTHTQYF
>-|TRBJ2-3|TRBV11-1
CASSRTHWDNSDTDTQYF
>-|TRBJ1-5|TRBV12-3/TRBV12-4
CASSPDRGRGAQPQHF
>medium-sized|TRBJ2-1|TRBV6-6
CASSGASNEQFF
>-|TRBJ1-6|TRBV27
CASNTRRTAKNSPLHF
>medium-sized|TRBJ1-5|TRBV19
CASSRRTYQPQHF
>medium-sized|TRBJ2-7|TRBV12-3/TRBV12-4
CASSLAREGEQYF
>-|TRBJ1-4|TRBV6-5
CASSPPGEEKLFF
>-|TRBJ2-5|TRBV5-6
CASSLLRGRETQYF
>-|TRBJ2-2|TRBV5-6
CASSLWDSGRRGTGELFF
>-|TRBJ2-2|TRBV19
CASSIAQPWDTGELFF
>hyperexpanded|TRBJ2-3|TRBV27
CASSDRAQRGRGTDTQYF
>-|TRBJ2-7|TRBV20-1
CSARNGYSYEQYF
>-|TRBJ1-5|TRBV30
CAWSNSNGNQPQHF
>-|TRBJ1-4|TRBV5-1
CASSRTADGRKLFF
>-|TRBJ2-2|TRBV10-3
CATGQLGTGELFF
>medium-sized|TRBJ2-3|TRBV30
CAWSINGRIDTQYF
>-|TRBJ2-2|TRBV12-3/TRBV12-4
CASSQGNGELFF
>-|TRBJ2-3|TRBV7-9
CASSLVLAGGADTQYF
>medium-sized|TRBJ1-2|TRBV5-5
CASSTQGARGYTF
>medium-sized|TRBJ2-1|TRBV19
CASSLLAGSSYNEQFF
>-|TRBJ2-1|TRBV21-1
CASSKMTGRPNEQFF
>-|TRBJ2-5|TRBV27
CASSLGWETQYF
>-|TRBJ2-2|TRBV5-6
CASSLFYGRGTGELFF
>medium-sized|TRBJ2-7|TRBV6-5
CASSYPSGLSYEQYF
>medium-sized|TRBJ2-6|TRBV13
CASSFRDTGANVLTF
>-|TRBJ2-7|TRBV7-6
CASSEGTAMSSYEQYF
>-|TRBJ2-1|TRBV12-3/TRBV12-4
CASSLKGSGYNEQFF
>-|TRBJ2-1|TRBV18
CASSPGGLAGGNEQFF
>-|TRBJ1-3|TRBV6-5
CASRPAEGESSGNTIYF
>-|TRBJ1-3|TRBV19
CASSTGNSGNTIYF
>-|TRBJ2-1|TRBV6-1
CASSLRTEQFF
>-|TRBJ2-1|TRBV7-9
CASSLAGGNNEQFF
>medium-sized|TRBJ2-2|TRBV12-3/TRBV12-4
CASRSGTGELFF
>-|TRBJ2-7|TRBV5-4
CASSLGADRVYEQYF
>-|TRBJ2-3|TRBV6-4
CASSEQRETDTQYF
>-|TRBJ1-2|TRBV15
CATSSERRVFYGYTF
>medium-sized|TRBJ1-6|TRBV6-5
CASSALGVGNSPLHF